Presented here are 18 T cell receptor beta chains from one specimen sequenced in a study of Graves' ophthalmopathy and Graves' hyperthyroidism. Amplification of TCR beta CDR3 regions used RNA transcripts. The library came from an HTBI-primed first-round RT-PCR and a second-round multiplex PCR. MiXCR, applied by TCRdb to the multiplex PCR reads, yields one record per CDR3 protein. The data show almost 400,000 distinct CDR3 sequences, approximately 16% seen once. The sequenced sample consisted of peripheral blood. The receptor set was obtained from a woman aged 18-29 years with Graves' ophthalmopathy.

This clonotype was observed at least ten times. This sequence joins TRBV4-2 and TRBJ1-6; tentative D call: TRBD1 (6 bases). The CDR3 has 19 residues. Trimming took off 0 bases at V and 6 bases at J, with 21 bases between the two ends. Looked up from germline, CDR1 is LGHNA and CDR2 is YNFKEQ. CDR3 coding DNA: TGTGCCAGCAGCCAAGATCAGGGGACGTTACCACGAGGTAATTCACCCCTCCACTTT. As protein: CASSQDQGTLPRGNSPLHF.

V usage is TRBV19 and J usage is TRBJ1-5, with D possibly TRBD1 on 5 matching bases. With 7 bases removed from V and 5 bases from J, the gap between germline ends came to 15 bases. In germline, CDR1 is LNHDA, CDR2 SQIVND (reference sequence). The CDR3 loop spans 14 amino acids. Here the CDR3 DNA reads TGTGCCAGTACCCTCGGGGCAGGGCATCAGCCCCAGCATTTT. Amino acid sequence: CASTLGAGHQPQHF.

This clonotype was counted ten times or more. The gene calls are TRBV4-1 and TRBJ1-2; perhaps TRBD1 as D (6 bases). The V gene lost 4 bases and the J gene lost 7 bases, with 19 bases spanning the gap. The germline V gene encodes CDR1 MGHRA and CDR2 YSYEKL. The length of the CDR3 is 15 residues. The CDR3 nucleotides are TGCGCCAGCAGCCTCAGTGGGGGGGGCTGGGCTGGCTACACCTTC. Translation: CASSLSGGGWAGYTF.

This clonotype appeared a few times. The rearrangement joins TRBV29-1 to TRBJ2-7; a weak D match, TRBD2 (8 bases). CDR3 size: 14 residues. V was pared by 7 bases and J by 0 bases, with 16 bases between. Germline assignment: CDR1 SQVTM and CDR2 ANQGSEA. The CDR3 DNA follows: TGCAGCGCGGGGGGGGCAGGGGGCTCCTACGAGCAGTACTTC. Protein: CSAGGAGGSYEQYF.

The CDR3: CASSSQLAGDYSGANVLTF. DNA for the CDR3: TGTGCCAGCAGTTCTCAACTAGCGGGGGATTACTCTGGGGCCAACGTCCTGACTTTC. The chain recombines TRBV27 with TRBJ2-6; 11 positions match TRBD2. CDR3 size: 19 residues. Germline V gives CDR1 MNHEY, CDR2 SMNVEV (reference sequence). V shed 4 bases and J 0 bases; nucleotides not matched to a gene: 8.

This clonotype was observed at least ten times. The chain employs TRBV7-3 and TRBJ1-2; D not resolved. The ends were cut back, 5 bases at V and 1 base at J, with 8 bases in the middle. Germline CDR1 SGHTA, CDR2 FQGTGA. The CDR3 spans 13 residues. CDR3 nucleotide sequence: TGTGCCAGCAGCCCGAGACATAACTATGGCTACACCTTC. Protein product: CASSPRHNYGYTF.

In this sample, this clonotype turned up a few times. The V and J genes are TRBV5-1 and TRBJ1-5; perhaps TRBD1 as D (6 bases). Looked up from germline, CDR1 is SGHRS and CDR2 is YFSETQ. Trimming pared 4 bases from V and 10 bases from J, leaving 27 bases between. The CDR3 spans 17 residues. In nucleotides, the CDR3 is TGCGCCAGCAGCAGTCGGCCGGGGGGCGCAAGAAGTCATCCCCAGCATTTT. Translation gives CASSSRPGGARSHPQHF.

This clonotype has ten or more counts. This chain connects TRBV4-1 to TRBJ2-7; no clear D. Germline assignment: CDR1 MGHRA and CDR2 YSYEKL. V was trimmed by 0 bases and J by 5 bases, leaving 11 bases between them. This CDR3 region has 14 residues. The CDR3 DNA reads TGCGCCAGCAGCCAAGAACGGCAGCGAGACGAGCAGTACTTC. Encoded protein: CASSQERQRDEQYF.

This clonotype was observed many times. This chain links TRBV30 with TRBJ1-5; D gene unclear. Trimming removed 0 bases at V and 4 bases at J, with 7 bases between. This CDR3 comprises 13 residues. The germline V gene encodes CDR1 GTSNPN and CDR2 SVGIG (reference sequence). The CDR3 here is CAWSVSGNQPQHF. CDR3 bases: TGTGCCTGGAGTGTGTCGGGAAATCAGCCCCAGCATTTT. Using reference TRBV30 and TRBJ1-5 for the parts outside the CDR3, the full variable domain is SQTIHQWPATLVQPVGSPLSLECTVEGTSNPNLYWYRQAAGRGLQLLFYSVGIGQISSEVPQNLSASRPQDRQFILSSKKLLLSDSGFYLCAWSVSGNQPQHFGDGTRLSIL.

This clonotype was counted many times. The genes are TRBV10-3 and TRBJ1-1; D uncertain. CDR3 length: 13 amino acids. V lost 5 bases to trimming and J lost 6 bases, with 13 bases between them. Germline CDR1 is ENHRY and CDR2 is SYGVKD. The CDR3 protein is CAISTRTNAEAFF. CDR3 DNA sequence: TGTGCCATCAGTACACGTACTAACGCTGAAGCTTTCTTT.

This clonotype came up many times. The chain combines TRBV20-1 with TRBJ2-2, with D unclear. The germline V gene has CDR1 DFQATT and CDR2 SNEGSKA (reference sequence). Deletions cut 3 bases from V and 4 bases from J, with 9 bases between. The CDR3 has 13 residues. The CDR3 nucleotides are TGCAGTGCTAGTGGGTTTTCCACCGGGGAGCTGTTTTTT. Its protein product is CSASGFSTGELFF.

The chain is built from TRBV6-1 and TRBJ1-2; a possible D gene is TRBD1 (6 bases). Trimming pared 10 bases from V and 5 bases from J, leaving 11 bases between. The CDR3 extends over 11 amino acids. Germline values: CDR1 MNHNS, CDR2 SASEGT. The CDR3 reads CATTGPYGYTF. In DNA form, the CDR3 reads TGTGCCACCACAGGGCCGTATGGCTACACCTTC.

This clonotype was detected many times. The chain combines TRBV6-1 with TRBJ2-4, with 11 positions matching TRBD2. After removal of 0 bases from V and 4 bases from J, the junction contained 11 bases not matched to a gene. CDR3 length equals 19 residues. The V gene's germline CDR1 is MNHNS and CDR2 SASEGT. As DNA, the CDR3 is TGTGCCAGCAGTGAAGCCCTAGCGGGGGGTTCCTTGGGGAAAAACATTCAGTACTTC. Its protein is CASSEALAGGSLGKNIQYF.

This clonotype was counted ten times or more. This rearrangement joins TRBV6-4 to TRBJ2-3, with TRBD2 as a possible D gene (7 bases). Germline-derived CDR1 and CDR2 are MRHNA and SNTAGT. V lost 0 bases, J lost 1 base, and 11 bases lay in between. The CDR3 has 16 residues. CDR3 protein: CASSDSTGGGTDTQYF. In nucleotides, the CDR3 is TGTGCCAGCAGTGACTCAACGGGGGGCGGCACAGATACGCAGTATTTT.

This clonotype was observed at least ten times. The chain carries TRBV5-6 and TRBJ2-7; TRBD2 is a possible D gene (5 bases). Trimming stripped 2 bases from V and 0 bases from J, with 9 bases between. The CDR3 contains 14 residues. Germline CDR1 reads SGHDT; CDR2 reads YYEEEE. The CDR3: CASSLTSTSYEQYF. The CDR3 DNA reads TGTGCCAGCAGCTTAACTAGTACCTCCTACGAGCAGTACTTC.

This clonotype was observed many times. The rearrangement uses TRBV30 and TRBJ2-2; a weak D match, TRBD1 (6 bases). The V gene lost 5 bases and the J gene lost 4 bases, with 11 bases spanning the gap. The CDR3 runs 13 residues. Germline lookup yields CDR1 GTSNPN and CDR2 SVGIG (reference sequence). DNA for the CDR3: TGTGCCTGGCATTGGGGGCTCACCGGGGAGCTGTTTTTT. This codes for CAWHWGLTGELFF.

This clonotype showed up many times. The chain combines TRBV5-1 with TRBJ1-1; D unresolved. The CDR3 runs 16 residues. Germline lookup yields CDR1 SGHRS and CDR2 YFSETQ. Between the trimmed V and J ends, which lost 4 bases and 1 base, there was a span of 17 bases. The chain's CDR3 is CASSRDHKVGNTEAFF. Written as DNA, the CDR3 is TGCGCCAGCAGCCGTGATCACAAGGTTGGGAACACTGAAGCTTTCTTT.

This clonotype was recorded many times. The chain has TRBV28 and TRBJ1-5; D possibly corresponds to TRBD1 (6 bases). The V and J ends lost 7 bases and 7 bases respectively, with 23 bases between them. The germline V gene has CDR1 MDHEN and CDR2 SYDVKM. The CDR3 is 16 amino acids. The CDR3 DNA sequence: TGTGCCAGCACCCACCGAACGGGGGGCGCAGGGCAGCCCCAGCATTTT. This codes for CASTHRTGGAGQPQHF.